Shown below are 2 T cell receptor beta chains from a single sample sequenced in a study of T cell responses to AZD1222 COVID-19 vaccine. Clones were sequenced by immunoSEQ multiplex PCR, and TCRdb holds only the in-frame ones, with some missing. This table holds about 97,000 clones, more than 70% found once. The material sequenced was peripheral blood, taken 28 days after the second AZD1222 dose. The origin of the receptors is an adult who received the AZD1222 COVID-19 vaccine.

V and J are TRBV7-3 and TRBJ2-5; possibly TRBD1 for D (5 bases). V was shortened by 5 bases and J by 5 bases, with 21 bases between the two germline ends. This CDR3 region has 16 residues. In germline, CDR1 is SGHTA, CDR2 FQGTGA. The CDR3 region is CASSPRGTGGVETQYF. The CDR3 region has the DNA TGTGCCAGCAGCCCCCGAGGTACAGGCGGTGTGGAGACCCAGTACTTC.

This clone came up once. Germline is not matched at one junction end, which may reflect a read error. The chain has TRBV7-9 and TRBJ1-2; D possibly corresponds to TRBD1 (6 bases). The CDR3 totals 13 residues. CDR1 SEHNR and CDR2 FQNEAQ come from the germline V gene (reference sequence). The DNA for the CDR3 is TGTGCCAGCAGCTTAGGGCATGGACAGACCAAACTCTTC. Protein sequence: CASSLGHGQTKLF.